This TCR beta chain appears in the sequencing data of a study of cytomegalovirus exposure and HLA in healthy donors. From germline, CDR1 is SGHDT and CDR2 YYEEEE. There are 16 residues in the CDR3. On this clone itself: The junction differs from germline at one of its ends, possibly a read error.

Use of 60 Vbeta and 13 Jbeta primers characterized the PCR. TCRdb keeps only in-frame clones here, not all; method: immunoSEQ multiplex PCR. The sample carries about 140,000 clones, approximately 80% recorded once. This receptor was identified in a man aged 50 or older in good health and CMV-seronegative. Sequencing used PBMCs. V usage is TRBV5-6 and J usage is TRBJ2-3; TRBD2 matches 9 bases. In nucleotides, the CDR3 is TGTGCCAGCAGCTCCGGAGCGCGGGAGGGCACAGGTACGCAGTATTTT. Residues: CASSSGAREGTGTQYF.